These 3 T cell receptor beta chains came from one sample sequenced in a study of cytomegalovirus exposure and HLA in healthy donors. Use of 60 Vbeta and 13 Jbeta primers characterized the PCR. TCRdb's copy holds only in-frame clones and misses some; the assay was immunoSEQ multiplex PCR. The table includes 60,000 to 75,000 clones, roughly four fifths detected once. The sequenced sample consisted of PBMCs. These receptors came from an older woman in good health and CMV-seropositive.

The chain is built from TRBV11-2 and TRBJ2-3, with 7 bases fitting TRBD2. Germline V lookup: CDR1 SGHAT, CDR2 FQNNGV. This CDR3 is built from 13 residues. With 0 bases clipped from V and 8 bases from J, the junction kept 2 bases outside the gene matches. The CDR3 DNA reads TGTGCCAGCAGCTTAGAGGCTAGCGGTACGCAGTATTTT. Residues: CASSLEASGTQYF.

The chain recombines TRBV7-2 with TRBJ1-5, with 7 bases that match TRBD1. The CDR3 loop spans 16 amino acids. Germline V gene sequence: CDR1 SGHTA, CDR2 FQGNSA. The ends lost 6 bases at V and 1 base at J; junction bases unmatched: 9. The CDR3 protein is CASSSTGVLSNQPQHF. In DNA form, the CDR3 reads TGTGCCAGCAGTTCTACAGGGGTCCTAAGCAATCAGCCCCAGCATTTT.

The chain carries TRBV11-2 and TRBJ2-7, with 8 nucleotides matching TRBD2. J gave up 4 bases and V 5 bases, and 4 bases lay outside the gene matches. The CDR3 loop spans 13 amino acids. The germline V gene encodes CDR1 SGHAT and CDR2 FQNNGV. In DNA form, the CDR3 reads TGTGCCAGCAGCGGTAGCGGGATTTACGAGCAGTACTTC. This gives the protein CASSGSGIYEQYF.